These 20 T cell receptor beta chains came from one sample sequenced in a study of T cells in Graves' hyperthyroidism and ophthalmopathy. RNA transcripts provided the source from which TCR beta CDR3 regions were amplified. An initial round of RT-PCR targeting the TCR CDR3 relied on the HTBI primer set. TCRdb re-called the multiplex PCR reads through MiXCR, storing one row per CDR3 protein. The sample yields about 320,000 distinct CDR3 sequences, roughly 17% seen once. The sequenced sample consisted of blood. Receptor source: a man under 40 with Graves' hyperthyroidism.

CDR3 sequence: CAFEVGPSSSYNEQFF. DNA for the CDR3: TGTGCCTTTGAAGTCGGCCCGTCGAGCTCCTACAATGAGCAGTTCTTC. The V call is TRBV30, the J call TRBJ2-1; D gene unclear. Looked up from germline, CDR1 is GTSNPN and CDR2 is SVGIG (reference sequence). V gave up 7 bases and J gave up 0 bases, with 19 bases separating them. There are 16 residues in the CDR3. Variable domain in full (rest from reference TRBV30 and TRBJ2-1): SQTIHQWPATLVQPVGSPLSLECTVEGTSNPNLYWYRQAAGRGLQLLFYSVGIGQISSEVPQNLSASRPQDRQFILSSKKLLLSDSGFYLCAFEVGPSSSYNEQFFGPGTRLTVL.

This clonotype was observed at least ten times. The chain has TRBV24-1 and TRBJ1-5; maybe TRBD1 (6 bases). Per germline, CDR1 KGHDR and CDR2 SFDVKD. The CDR3 is 13 residues long. V shed 5 bases and J shed 7 bases, with 11 bases lying between them. The CDR3 spells CATSAGARQPQHF. The CDR3 DNA is TGTGCCACCAGTGCAGGGGCGAGGCAGCCCCAGCATTTT.

This clonotype was observed many times. The rearrangement uses TRBV11-2 and TRBJ2-7; the match to TRBD2 covers 7 bases. Germline loops: CDR1 SGHAT, CDR2 FQNNGV. J lost 6 bases, V lost 1 base, and 12 bases had no gene match. The CDR3 is 16 amino acids. The CDR3 DNA reads as TGTGCCAGCAGCTTAGTGGCGGGAGTAATCCCACTCGAGCAGTACTTC. Translating gives CASSLVAGVIPLEQYF.

The rearrangement uses TRBV6-6 and TRBJ2-3; tentatively, D is TRBD2 (6 bases). V dropped 0 bases and J dropped 5 bases, with 12 bases sitting between them. Germline CDR1 MNHNY, CDR2 SVGAGI (reference sequence). This CDR3 region has 15 residues. The CDR3 protein is CASSYSGGMLDTQYF. CDR3 sequence (DNA): TGTGCCAGCAGTTACTCGGGGGGTATGTTAGATACGCAGTATTTT.

In its sample, this clonotype was seen many times. The V call is TRBV7-9, the J call TRBJ2-1, with 7 positions matching TRBD2. The CDR3 sequence is 15 residues long. J was trimmed by 1 base and V by 5 bases; bases with no gene match: 5. Germline CDR1 SEHNR, CDR2 FQNEAQ (reference sequence). The CDR3 sequence is CASSPAGRSYNEQFF. The CDR3 region has the DNA TGTGCCAGCAGCCCAGCGGGGAGGTCCTACAATGAGCAGTTCTTC.

This sequence joins TRBV7-9 and TRBJ2-5; D may be TRBD2 (5 bases). This CDR3 comprises 15 residues. V dropped 4 bases and J dropped 4 bases, with 16 bases sitting between them. Germline loops: CDR1 SEHNR, CDR2 FQNEAQ (reference sequence). CDR3 DNA sequence: TGTGCCAGCAGCTCAACTGCGGGTTCTCGAGAGACCCAGTACTTC. Translation gives CASSSTAGSRETQYF.

Many counts were recorded for this clonotype. The chain carries TRBV6-5 and TRBJ1-2; TRBD1 is a possible D gene (6 bases). Germline CDR1 MNHEY, CDR2 SVGAGI. V was pared by 1 base and J by 1 base, with 16 bases between. The CDR3 length is 17 residues. CDR3: CASSYYSLQGVNYGYTF. CDR3 DNA: TGTGCCAGCAGTTACTACTCTCTACAGGGAGTTAACTATGGCTACACCTTC.

There are many counts of this clonotype. This chain joins TRBV30 and TRBJ2-1; 10 bases are shared with TRBD1. The ends lost 1 base at V and 7 bases at J; junction bases unmatched: 7. The CDR3 is 15 residues long. Germline values: CDR1 GTSNPN, CDR2 SVGIG (reference sequence). CDR3 loop: CAWSEGTGDRNEQFF. For the CDR3, the DNA is TGTGCCTGGAGTGAAGGGACAGGGGATAGGAATGAGCAGTTCTTC. The full variable domain, completed using reference TRBV30 and TRBJ2-1, is SQTIHQWPATLVQPVGSPLSLECTVEGTSNPNLYWYRQAAGRGLQLLFYSVGIGQISSEVPQNLSASRPQDRQFILSSKKLLLSDSGFYLCAWSEGTGDRNEQFFGPGTRLTVL.

This chain joins TRBV29-1 and TRBJ2-5; D unclear. Trimming pared 4 bases from V and 5 bases from J, leaving 8 bases between. The CDR3 has 11 residues. Germline-derived CDR1 and CDR2 are SQVTM and ANQGSEA. The CDR3 sequence is CSVGGWETQYF. The CDR3 DNA is TGCAGCGTTGGGGGTTGGGAGACCCAGTACTTC.

In this sample, this clonotype turned up many times. The rearrangement links TRBV11-2 to TRBJ2-1, with D perhaps matching TRBD1 or TRBD2 (5 bases each). The CDR3 is 15 amino acids. Germline V lookup: CDR1 SGHAT, CDR2 FQNNGV. V was cut by 3 bases and J by 1 base, with 10 bases left in between. CDR3 sequence reads: CASSLGTASYNEQFF. CDR3 DNA sequence: TGTGCCAGCAGCTTGGGGACCGCGTCCTACAATGAGCAGTTCTTC.

The chain joins TRBV25-1 to TRBJ2-7; 7 bases agree with TRBD1. There are 14 residues in the CDR3. The V gene end was trimmed by 5 bases and the J gene end by 2 bases; junction bases not matched to a gene: 6. Looked up from germline, CDR1 is MGHDK and CDR2 is SYGVNS. CDR3 nucleotides: TGTGCCAGCAGTCCTGAGGGGACAGCCTACGAGCAGTACTTC. This translates into CASSPEGTAYEQYF.

This clonotype was seen at least ten times. The rearrangement joins TRBV5-1 to TRBJ2-2; the D is unclear. This CDR3 is built from 13 residues. Deletions cut 2 bases from V and 6 bases from J, with 8 bases between. The germline V gene has CDR1 SGHRS and CDR2 YFSETQ. The CDR3 region is CASSLSLPGELFF. For the CDR3, the DNA is TGCGCCAGCAGCTTATCCCTCCCCGGGGAGCTGTTTTTT.

V gene TRBV6-6 combines with J gene TRBJ2-5, with 9 bases lining up with TRBD1. Germline assignment: CDR1 MNHNY and CDR2 SVGAGI (reference sequence). The V gene end was trimmed by 2 bases and the J gene end by 0 bases; junction bases not matched to a gene: 4. The CDR3 spans 16 residues. In nucleotides, the CDR3 is TGTGCCAGCAGTTACGGACAGGGGTCTTACCAAGAGACCCAGTACTTC. Amino acids: CASSYGQGSYQETQYF.

This clonotype occurred a few times. CDR3 loop: CSARTSGRISYEQYF. In DNA, the CDR3 is TGCAGTGCAAGGACTAGCGGGAGAATCTCCTACGAGCAGTACTTC. This chain joins TRBV20-1 and TRBJ2-7; 13 bases are a match to TRBD2. Trimming cost V 6 bases and J 0 bases; bases outside gene matches: 5. Germline V gives CDR1 DFQATT, CDR2 SNEGSKA (reference sequence). The CDR3 runs 15 residues.

Many counts were recorded for this clonotype. V and J are TRBV24-1 and TRBJ1-1; TRBD1 might be the D (6 bases). This CDR3 comprises 14 residues. V gave up 3 bases and J gave up 11 bases, with 18 bases separating them. Per germline, CDR1 KGHDR and CDR2 SFDVKD. Here the CDR3 reads CATSDPITGPAAFF. CDR3 nucleotides: TGTGCCACCAGTGATCCGATCACAGGGCCCGCCGCTTTCTTT.

J is TRBJ2-5 and V is TRBV5-1, with no clear D. Germline V CDR1 and CDR2: SGHRS, YFSETQ. V lost 5 bases and J 3 bases, leaving 8 bases between the germline ends. The CDR3 contains 12 residues. CDR3 residues: CASRTTEETQYF. Written as DNA, the CDR3 is TGCGCCAGCAGGACAACGGAAGAGACCCAGTACTTC.

With regard to this clonotype: One end of the junction does not line up with germline, which may come from a read error. This chain links TRBV2 with TRBJ2-1; TRBD2 agrees at 13 bases. CDR3 size: 15 residues. Germline loops: CDR1 SNHLY, CDR2 FYNNEI. In DNA, the CDR3 is TGCGCCAGCAGGGTAGGACTAGCGGGAGTCAATGAGCAGTTCTTC. Residues: CASRVGLAGVNEQFF.

The genes are TRBV19 and TRBJ2-7; D could derive from TRBD1 or TRBD2 (5 bases each). The germline V gene encodes CDR1 LNHDA and CDR2 SQIVND (reference sequence). The CDR3 totals 14 residues. The germline V and J ends were trimmed by 3 bases and 2 bases, with 11 bases remaining between them. The CDR3 spells CASSMGTAPYEQYF. DNA for the CDR3: TGTGCCAGTAGTATGGGGACCGCCCCCTACGAGCAGTACTTC.

This clonotype was observed a handful of times. This chain connects TRBV20-1 to TRBJ2-1, with 9 bases identical to TRBD2. Germline V gene data show CDR1 as DFQATT and CDR2 as SNEGSKA (reference sequence). The CDR3 covers 15 residues. V was pared by 6 bases and J by 2 bases, with 8 bases of the junction left unmatched. CDR3 protein: CSAPTGLATYNEQFF. The CDR3, as DNA: TGCAGTGCCCCCACCGGACTAGCGACCTACAATGAGCAGTTCTTC.

This clonotype was observed many times. V gene TRBV11-2 combines with J gene TRBJ2-2; TRBD2 matches at 7 bases. CDR3 length equals 17 residues. Germline V gene data show CDR1 as SGHAT and CDR2 as FQNNGV. V lost 0 bases and J lost 1; bases outside the gene matches: 5. The CDR3 region has the DNA TGTGCCAGCAGCTTAGACGGGAGGTCCTGGAACACCGGGGAGCTGTTTTTT. The encoded protein is CASSLDGRSWNTGELFF.